Listed below are T cell receptor beta chains from one sample, sequenced in a study of shared clonotypes between healthy human individuals. The repertoire was sequenced with immunoSEQ multiplex PCR; TCRdb's copy has only in-frame clones and lacks some. In the table there are 450,000 to 500,000 clones, roughly 80% of which are singletons. Sequencing input: PBMCs. The receptor source for this set is a middle-aged woman in good health. Some clones in this sample may be carry-over from other donors' samples. Each CDR3 is given with its conserved first and last residue. D genes are given only for firm matches. Clone size is stated in some rows and not others, as once, few, many or a class when expanded.

abundance	j_gene	d_gene	v_gene	CDR3nt	CDR3aa
.	TRBJ1-4	TRBD1	TRBV7-9	TGTGCCAGCAGCTTAGTGGGACAGGGGAATGAAAAACTGTTTTTT	CASSLVGQGNEKLFF
.	TRBJ1-2	TRBD1	TRBV5-6	TGTGCCAGCAGCTTGGGACAGGGGGCTGGCTACACCTTC	CASSLGQGAGYTF
.	TRBJ1-1	TRBD1	TRBV9	TGTGCCAGCAGCTCCGGGACAGGGTTGGCGAACACTGAAGCTTTCTTT	CASSSGTGLANTEAFF
.	TRBJ2-1	TRBD2	TRBV7-9	TGTGCCAGCAGTACCACCGGACTAGCGGGAGGGAATGAGCAGTTCTTC	CASSTTGLAGGNEQFF
.	TRBJ2-2	TRBD2	TRBV7-7	TGTGCCAGCAGCCTCGGACTAGGGAACACCGGGGAGCTGTTTTTT	CASSLGLGNTGELFF
.	TRBJ2-1	TRBD1	TRBV6-6	TGTGCCAGCAGTGGACTCACGGGACAGAACTACAATGAGCAGTTCTTC	CASSGLTGQNYNEQFF
.	TRBJ1-4	.	TRBV7-9	TGTGCCAGCAGCCTAGTTTACGAAGAACTGTTTTTT	CASSLVYEELFF
.	TRBJ1-1	.	TRBV5-4	TGTGCCAGCAGCCCTCCATTAGGTGGGGTTAATGAAGCTTTCTTT	CASSPPLGGVNEAFF
.	TRBJ2-1	.	TRBV5-1	TGCGCCAGCAGCCCCCTAGTATTCTACAATGAGCAGTTCTTC	CASSPLVFYNEQFF
.	TRBJ1-1	.	TRBV11-2	TGTGCCAGCAGCTCCTGGGGGGAAGCTTTCTTT	CASSSWGEAFF
.	TRBJ2-7	.	TRBV5-1	TGCGCCAGCAGCTTGGGACATTCGGACGAGCAGTACTTC	CASSLGHSDEQYF
once	TRBJ2-1	.	TRBV5-6	TGTGCCAGCAGCCCCAAGGGAAGGGACAATGAGCAGTTCTTC	CASSPKGRDNEQFF
.	TRBJ2-1	TRBD2	TRBV6-6	TGTGCCAGCAGCCCTAGTCCGGGACTAGCGGGAGGGGGGGAGTTCTTC	CASSPSPGLAGGGEFF
.	TRBJ2-5	TRBD1	TRBV5-1	TGCGCCAGCAGCACCGGGACAGAGGCAGAGACCCAGTACTTC	CASSTGTEAETQYF
.	TRBJ2-1	TRBD1	TRBV7-2	TGTGCCAGCAGCTTAGCCCGGGACAGGCACTACAATGAGCAGTTCTTC	CASSLARDRHYNEQFF
few	TRBJ2-2	TRBD2	TRBV19	TGTGCCAGTAGTATTGGGAGGGAGGCCGGGGAGCTGTTTTTT	CASSIGREAGELFF
many	TRBJ2-5	.	TRBV5-6	TGTGCCAGCAGCTTGCGTGAGACCCAGTACTTC	CASSLRETQYF
.	TRBJ1-5	.	TRBV30	TGTGCCTGGAGTGATGGGGTAAAGTATAGCAATCAGCCCCAGCATTTT	CAWSDGVKYSNQPQHF
.	TRBJ2-1	.	TRBV28	TGTGCCAGCAGTTTATACGGATACAATGAGCAGTTCTTC	CASSLYGYNEQFF
few	TRBJ2-7	.	TRBV5-6	TGTGCCAGCAGCTTGTTCGATACGGACGGGAGCTCCTACGAGCAGTACTTC	CASSLFDTDGSSYEQYF
.	TRBJ2-5	.	TRBV20-1	TGCAGTGCTAGGAAACAAGAGACCCAGTACTTC	CSARKQETQYF
.	TRBJ1-2	.	TRBV9	TGTGCCAGCAGCCGGGAGCCGGACACTCCTCGCTACACCTTC	CASSREPDTPRYTF
.	TRBJ1-2	.	TRBV5-4	TGTGCCAGCTCAGGGGCTTATGGCTACACCTTC	CASSGAYGYTF
.	TRBJ1-2	.	TRBV18	TGTGCCAGCTCACAGACAGGATTTGACTATGGCTACACCTTC	CASSQTGFDYGYTF
.	TRBJ2-7	.	TRBV5-1	TGCGCCAGCAGCTTGGAGAGAGGCTACGGGCAGTGCTTC	CASSLERGYGQCF
.	TRBJ2-1	.	TRBV7-9	TGTGCCAGCAGCTTTGGCGAGCAGTTCTTC	CASSFGEQFF
.	TRBJ2-7	TRBD1	TRBV7-8	TGTGCCAGCAGCTTAGCTGGGACAGTGGGGACCTACGAGCAGTACTTC	CASSLAGTVGTYEQYF
.	TRBJ2-7	.	TRBV4-2	TGTGCCAGCAGCCAAGGGGGTGAGAACTACGAGCAGTACTTC	CASSQGGENYEQYF